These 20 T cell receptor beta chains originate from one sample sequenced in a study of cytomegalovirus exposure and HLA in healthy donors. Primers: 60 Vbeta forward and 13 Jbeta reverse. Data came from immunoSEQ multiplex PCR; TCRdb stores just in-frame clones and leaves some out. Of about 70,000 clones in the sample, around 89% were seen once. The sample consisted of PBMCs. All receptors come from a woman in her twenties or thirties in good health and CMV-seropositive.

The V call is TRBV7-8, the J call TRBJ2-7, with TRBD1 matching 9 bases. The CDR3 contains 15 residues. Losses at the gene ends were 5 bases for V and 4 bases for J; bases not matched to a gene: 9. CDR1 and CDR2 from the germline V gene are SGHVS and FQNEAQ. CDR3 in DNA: TGTGCCAGCAGCGCCCCACAGGGGGCGATTTACGAGCAGTACTTC. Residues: CASSAPQGAIYEQYF.

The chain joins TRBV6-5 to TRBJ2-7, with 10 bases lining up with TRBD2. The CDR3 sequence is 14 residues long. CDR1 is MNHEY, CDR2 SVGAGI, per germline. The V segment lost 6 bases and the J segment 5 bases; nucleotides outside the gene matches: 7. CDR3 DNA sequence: TGTGCCAGCAGACCTAGCGGGAGAGGGAACGAGCAGTACTTC. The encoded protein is CASRPSGRGNEQYF.

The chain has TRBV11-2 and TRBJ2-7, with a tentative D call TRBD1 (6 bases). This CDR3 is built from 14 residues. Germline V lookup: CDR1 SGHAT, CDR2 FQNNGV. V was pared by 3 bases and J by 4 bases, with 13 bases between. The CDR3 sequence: CASSFYAGDYEQYF. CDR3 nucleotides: TGTGCCAGCAGCTTCTACGCAGGGGATTACGAGCAGTACTTC. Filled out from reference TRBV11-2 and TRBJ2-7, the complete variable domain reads EAGVAQSPRYKIIEKRQSVAFWCNPISGHATLYWYQQILGQGPKLLIQFQNNGVVDDSQLPKDRFSAERLKGVDSTLKIQPAKLEDSAVYLCASSFYAGDYEQYFGPGTRLTVT.

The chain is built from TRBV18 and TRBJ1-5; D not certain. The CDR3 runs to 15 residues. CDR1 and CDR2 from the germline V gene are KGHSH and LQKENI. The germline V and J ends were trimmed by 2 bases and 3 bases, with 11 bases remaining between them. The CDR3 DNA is TGTGCCAGCTCACCAGGTTCGGGATTCAATCAGCCCCAGCATTTT. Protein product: CASSPGSGFNQPQHF.

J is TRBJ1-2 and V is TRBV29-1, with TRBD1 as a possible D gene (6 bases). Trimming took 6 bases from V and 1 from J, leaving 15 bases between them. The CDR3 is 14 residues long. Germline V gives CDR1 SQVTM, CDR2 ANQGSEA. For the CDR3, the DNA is TGCAGCGTCCAGACAGGTACCCGTAACTATGGCTACACCTTC. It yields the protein CSVQTGTRNYGYTF. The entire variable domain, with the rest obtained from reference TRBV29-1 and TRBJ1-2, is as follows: SAVISQKPSRDICQRGTSLTIQCQVDSQVTMMFWYRQQPGQSLTLIATANQGSEATYESGFVIDKFPISRPNLTFSTLTVSNMSPEDSSIYLCSVQTGTRNYGYTFGSGTRLTVV.

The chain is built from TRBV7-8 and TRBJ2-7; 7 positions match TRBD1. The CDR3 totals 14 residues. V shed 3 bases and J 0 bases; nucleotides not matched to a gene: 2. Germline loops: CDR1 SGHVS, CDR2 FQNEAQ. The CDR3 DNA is TGTGCCAGCAGCTTGGGGACAGCCTCCTACGAGCAGTACTTC. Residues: CASSLGTASYEQYF.

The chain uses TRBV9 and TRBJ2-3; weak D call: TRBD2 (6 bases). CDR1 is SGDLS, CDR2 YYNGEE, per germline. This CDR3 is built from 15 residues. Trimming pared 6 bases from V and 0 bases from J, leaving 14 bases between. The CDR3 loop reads CASNEEGLSTDTQYF. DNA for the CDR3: TGTGCCAGCAACGAAGAGGGACTTAGCACAGATACGCAGTATTTT.

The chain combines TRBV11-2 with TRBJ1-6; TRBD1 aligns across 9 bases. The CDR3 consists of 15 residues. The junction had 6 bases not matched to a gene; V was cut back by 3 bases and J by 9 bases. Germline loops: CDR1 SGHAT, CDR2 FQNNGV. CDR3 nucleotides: TGTGCCAGCAGCTTTAGGACAGGGGTGGCTTCACCCCTCCACTTT. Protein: CASSFRTGVASPLHF.

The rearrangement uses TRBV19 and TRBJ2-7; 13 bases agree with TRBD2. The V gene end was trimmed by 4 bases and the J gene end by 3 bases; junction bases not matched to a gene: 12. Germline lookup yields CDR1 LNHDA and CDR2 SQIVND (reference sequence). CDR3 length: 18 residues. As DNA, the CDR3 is TGTGCCAGTAGTACCGCTCGATCGGGACTAGCGGGGAACTACGAGCAGTACTTC. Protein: CASSTARSGLAGNYEQYF. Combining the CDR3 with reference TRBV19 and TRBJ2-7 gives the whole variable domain DGGITQSPKYLFRKEGQNVTLSCEQNLNHDAMYWYRQDPGQGLRLIYYSQIVNDFQKGDIAEGYSVSREKKESFPLTVTSAQKNPTAFYLCASSTARSGLAGNYEQYFGPGTRLTVT.

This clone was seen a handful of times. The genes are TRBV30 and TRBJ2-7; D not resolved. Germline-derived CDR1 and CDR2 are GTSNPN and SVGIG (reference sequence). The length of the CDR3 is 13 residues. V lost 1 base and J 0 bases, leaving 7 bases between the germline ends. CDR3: CAWSGLDSYEQYF. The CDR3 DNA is TGTGCCTGGAGTGGGCTAGACTCCTACGAGCAGTACTTC.

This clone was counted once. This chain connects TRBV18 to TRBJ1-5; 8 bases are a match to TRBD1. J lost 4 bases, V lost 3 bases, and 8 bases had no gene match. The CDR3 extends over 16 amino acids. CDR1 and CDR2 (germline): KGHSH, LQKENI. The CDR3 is CASSPRTTGGNQPQHF. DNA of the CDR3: TGTGCCAGCTCACCCCGTACTACAGGGGGAAATCAGCCCCAGCATTTT. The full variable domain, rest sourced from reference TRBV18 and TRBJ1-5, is NAGVMQNPRHLVRRRGQEARLRCSPMKGHSHVYWYRQLPEEGLKFMVYLQKENIIDESGMPKERFSAEFPKEGPSILRIQQVVRGDSAAYFCASSPRTTGGNQPQHFGDGTRLSIL.

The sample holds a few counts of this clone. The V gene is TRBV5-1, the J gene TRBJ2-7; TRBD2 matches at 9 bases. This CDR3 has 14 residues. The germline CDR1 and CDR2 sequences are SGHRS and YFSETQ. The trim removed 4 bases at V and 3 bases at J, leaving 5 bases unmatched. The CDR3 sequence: CASSPTSGFYEQYF. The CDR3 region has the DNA TGCGCCAGCAGCCCGACTAGCGGATTCTACGAGCAGTACTTC.

The CDR3 loop is CASSLRTSGNTGELFF. DNA for the CDR3: TGTGCCAGCAGCTTAAGGACTAGCGGGAACACCGGGGAGCTGTTTTTT. The rearrangement uses TRBV7-8 and TRBJ2-2; 10 nucleotides line up with TRBD2. This CDR3 has 16 amino acids. Germline CDR1 and CDR2: SGHVS and FQNEAQ. The V gene end was trimmed by 2 bases and the J gene end by 1 base; junction bases not matched to a gene: 1.

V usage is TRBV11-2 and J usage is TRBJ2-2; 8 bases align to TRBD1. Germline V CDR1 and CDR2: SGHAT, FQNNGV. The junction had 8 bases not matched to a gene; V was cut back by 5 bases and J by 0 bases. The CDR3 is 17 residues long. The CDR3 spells CASSHRPGQANTGELFF. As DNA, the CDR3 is TGTGCCAGCAGCCACCGCCCGGGACAGGCGAACACCGGGGAGCTGTTTTTT.

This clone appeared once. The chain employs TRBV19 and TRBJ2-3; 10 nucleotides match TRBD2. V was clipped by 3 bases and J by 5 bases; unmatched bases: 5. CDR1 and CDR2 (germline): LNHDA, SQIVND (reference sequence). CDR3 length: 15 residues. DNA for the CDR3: TGTGCCAGTAGTATTACCGGACTAGCGGTAGATACGCAGTATTTT. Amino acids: CASSITGLAVDTQYF.

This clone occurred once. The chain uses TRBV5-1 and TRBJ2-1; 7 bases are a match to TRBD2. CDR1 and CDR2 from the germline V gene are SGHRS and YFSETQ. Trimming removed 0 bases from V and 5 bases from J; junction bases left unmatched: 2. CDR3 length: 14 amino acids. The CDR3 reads CASSLALANNEQFF. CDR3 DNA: TGCGCCAGCAGCTTGGCACTAGCGAACAATGAGCAGTTCTTC.

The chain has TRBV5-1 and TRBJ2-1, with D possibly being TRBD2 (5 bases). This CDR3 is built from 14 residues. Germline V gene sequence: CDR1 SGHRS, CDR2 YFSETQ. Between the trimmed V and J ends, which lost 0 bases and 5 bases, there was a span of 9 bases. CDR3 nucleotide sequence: TGCGCCAGCAGCTTGGTGCCCGGGAACAATGAGCAGTTCTTC. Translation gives CASSLVPGNNEQFF.

The CDR3 nucleotides are TGCGCCAGCAGCTTGGCGGCAGGGGTCACCTACGAGCAGTACTTC. Protein sequence: CASSLAAGVTYEQYF. J is TRBJ2-7 and V is TRBV5-1; D perhaps matches TRBD1 (6 bases). V dropped 0 bases and J dropped 2 bases, with 12 bases sitting between them. Per germline, CDR1 SGHRS and CDR2 YFSETQ. CDR3 length: 15 amino acids.

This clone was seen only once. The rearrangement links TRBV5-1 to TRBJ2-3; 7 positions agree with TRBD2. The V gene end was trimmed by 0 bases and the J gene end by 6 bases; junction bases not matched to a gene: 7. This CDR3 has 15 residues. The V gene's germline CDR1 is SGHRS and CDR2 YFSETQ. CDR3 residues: CASSLDGRGGDTQYF. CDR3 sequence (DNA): TGCGCCAGCAGCTTGGACGGGCGGGGAGGGGATACGCAGTATTTT.

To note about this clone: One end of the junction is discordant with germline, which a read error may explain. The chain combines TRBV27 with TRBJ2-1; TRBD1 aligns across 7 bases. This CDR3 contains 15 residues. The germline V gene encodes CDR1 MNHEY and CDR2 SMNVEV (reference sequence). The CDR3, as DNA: TGTGCCAGCAGTTACCGGGACAGTTTACCCAATAAGCAGTTCTTC. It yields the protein CASSYRDSLPNKQFF.